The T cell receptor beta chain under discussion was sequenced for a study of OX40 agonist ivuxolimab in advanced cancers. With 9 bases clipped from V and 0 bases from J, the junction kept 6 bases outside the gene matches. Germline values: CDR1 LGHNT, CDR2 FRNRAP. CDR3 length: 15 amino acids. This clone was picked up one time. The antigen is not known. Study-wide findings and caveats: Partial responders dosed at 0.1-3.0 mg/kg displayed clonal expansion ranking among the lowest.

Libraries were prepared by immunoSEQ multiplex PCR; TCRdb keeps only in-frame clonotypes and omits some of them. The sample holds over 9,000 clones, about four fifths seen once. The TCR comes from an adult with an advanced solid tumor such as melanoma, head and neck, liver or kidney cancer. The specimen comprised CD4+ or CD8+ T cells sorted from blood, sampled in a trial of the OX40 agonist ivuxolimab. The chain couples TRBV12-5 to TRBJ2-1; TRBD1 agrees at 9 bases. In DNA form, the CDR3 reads TGTGCTAGCGGCGGACAGGGGTCCTCCTACAATGAGCAGTTCTTC. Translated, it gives CASGGQGSSYNEQFF.